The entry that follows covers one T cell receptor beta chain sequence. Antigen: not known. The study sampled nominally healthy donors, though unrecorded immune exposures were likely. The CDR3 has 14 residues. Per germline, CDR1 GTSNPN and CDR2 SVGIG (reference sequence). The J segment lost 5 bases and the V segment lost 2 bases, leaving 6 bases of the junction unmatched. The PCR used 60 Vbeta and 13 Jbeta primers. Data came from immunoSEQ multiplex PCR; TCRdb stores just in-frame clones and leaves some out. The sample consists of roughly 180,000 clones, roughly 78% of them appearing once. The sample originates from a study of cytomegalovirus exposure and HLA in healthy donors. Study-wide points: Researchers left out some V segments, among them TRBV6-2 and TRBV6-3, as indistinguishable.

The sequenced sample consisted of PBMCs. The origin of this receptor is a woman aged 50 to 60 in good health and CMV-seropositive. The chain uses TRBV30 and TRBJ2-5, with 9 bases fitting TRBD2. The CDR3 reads CAWSWRGGGETQYF. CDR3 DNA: TGTGCCTGGAGTTGGCGGGGGGGCGGGGAGACCCAGTACTTC.